This entry lists 5 T cell receptor beta chains sequenced from one sample in a study of T cells after yellow fever vaccination. TCRdb passed the 5' RACE reads through MiXCR, listing each CDR3 protein once. Of around 260,000 distinct CDR3 sequences in the sample, about 5% were seen once. Specimen: CD4+ T cells sorted from PBMCs, collected on the day of the yellow fever booster vaccination. All receptors come from a man aged 18 to 30 who received the YFV17D yellow fever vaccine.

This clonotype was detected only a few times. The V gene is TRBV12-3 or TRBV12-4, the J gene TRBJ1-2; no clear D gene. Trimming pared 0 bases from V and 10 bases from J, leaving 9 bases between. The CDR3 loop spans 12 amino acids. The CDR3, as DNA: TGTGCCAGCAGTTTAGCGGATGGGGACTACACCTTC. Residues: CASSLADGDYTF.

J is TRBJ2-7 and V is TRBV12-3 or TRBV12-4; D may be TRBD1 (6 bases). The V and J ends lost 6 bases and 4 bases respectively, with 19 bases between them. This CDR3 comprises 15 residues. Here the CDR3 DNA reads TGTGCCAGCAGCCTCAACCGGGACACTTTATACGAGCAGTACTTC. Protein sequence: CASSLNRDTLYEQYF.

This clonotype was picked up many times. The V and J genes are TRBV10-3 and TRBJ1-1, with TRBD1 as a possible D gene (5 bases). CDR1 ENHRY and CDR2 SYGVKD come from the germline V gene. The CDR3 has 13 amino acids. V lost 7 bases to trimming and J lost 1 base, with 10 bases between them. In DNA form, the CDR3 reads TGTGCCATCACTAGGGACGAGAACACTGAAGCTTTCTTT. Its translation: CAITRDENTEAFF.

The chain couples TRBV3-1 to TRBJ2-1, with TRBD2 identical over 7 bases. CDR1 is LGHDT, CDR2 YNNKEL, per germline (reference sequence). The CDR3 covers 17 residues. Germline trimming cut 1 base from V and 0 bases from J; bases unmatched to any gene: 6. The CDR3 coding sequence is TGTGCCAGCAGCCAAGTAGCGGGCACCAGCTCCTACAATGAGCAGTTCTTC. Amino acid sequence: CASSQVAGTSSYNEQFF.

The chain couples TRBV19 to TRBJ2-5; D gene ambiguous. Trimming removed 1 base from V and 1 base from J, with 7 bases in between. The length of the CDR3 is 14 residues. CDR1 and CDR2 (germline): LNHDA, SQIVND (reference sequence). In nucleotides, the CDR3 is TGTGCCAGTAGTATAGCGATCGGCCAAGAGACCCAGTACTTC. It encodes CASSIAIGQETQYF.